This T cell receptor (beta chain) was identified in a study of shared clonotypes between healthy human individuals (dated by TCRdb to the early 2020s). Regarding the research as a whole: A couple of women and a few men aged 18 to 49 years were included in the cohort. To increase sequencing depth and limit assay-specific biases, different laboratories used diverse techniques to prepare libraries and sequence TCR repertoires. For each donor, CD4 naive and CD4 memory were each given three plates, CD8 naive was given two plates, and CD8 memory was given one plate. The study deeply sequenced blood TCR repertoires of about 5 healthy adults to estimate repertoire size and the extent of clonotype sharing between individuals. Per donor, leukapheresis produced somewhere between about 0.8 and 9 billion PBMCs. Broad study findings and their caveats: Compared with non-shared clonotypes, the clonotypes found in all four sorted-subset donors had higher generation probabilities. Based on pairwise subsampling, the degree of clonotype sharing among donors was expected to be affected by sequencing depth. Naive subsets generally had larger estimated clonotype richness than memory subsets. The small number of donors limited the genetic and exposure-history diversity represented. Only blood was sampled, and tissue TCR repertoires likely differ from those in blood. Rarefaction of sorted-subset datasets indicated incomplete sequencing despite the large sequencing depth. Sharing across several donors was observed for around 5% of naive CD4, 3.5% of naive CD8, about 2.3% of memory CD4, and roughly 0.4% of memory CD8 clonotypes.

Comment on this clone: The antigen this receptor binds is unknown. No quality values exist for individual bases; no much larger clone is one base distant.

V is pared back by 3 bases and J by 1 base, with 15 bases lying between the germline termini. Including cysteine and phenylalanine, the CDR3 has 16 amino acids. Just the 48-base CDR3 DNA is kept, in frame starting at base 1. CDR1 MGHRA and CDR2 YSYEKL are derived from the germline V gene. CD8 naive samples were CD45RO-negative cells positively selected for CCR7, giving a CD45RA+CCR7+ population that excluded TemRA cells. Healthy HIV-negative adults with no recently reported acute infections or vaccinations were included as donors. Every donor was a Caucasian adult living in Nashville, Tennessee, USA. Blood was collected by leukapheresis, and PBMCs were isolated by Ficoll-Histopaque density gradient centrifugation and then cryopreserved in liquid nitrogen vapor phase. Analytical flow cytometry was used to check the purity and quantity of each magnetically sorted T cell population. Genomic DNA was isolated from each sorted fraction and quantified by UV absorbance on a Nanodrop 2000c.

Using the deep immunoSEQ assay, multiplex PCR amplified TCR CDR3 regions from genomic DNA. Extracted genomic DNA from each cell subset was spread evenly across all wells of several immunoSEQ 96-well plates, with each plate serving as a replicate. For sorted subsets, each replicate PCR was loaded with 150 to 250 ng genomic DNA, equivalent to 30,000 or so T cell genomes. Purified libraries were measured with a Qubit 3.0 fluorometer, size-checked on a Bioanalyzer 2100, and measured again with the KAPA Library Quantification kit. Each immunoSEQ 96-well plate was sequenced on its own single-read 150-cycle Illumina NextSeq 550 flow cell. In the paper's pipeline: Because the immunoSEQ output included only junctional sequences and no quality scores, the filtering could not be the same as the filtering used for full-length reads. Sequences were annotated with PyIR, a Python wrapper for IgBLAST v1.9, using IMGT germline references to assign V/J genes and CDR3. Any read was removed if the V/J assignment was weak (E-value above 1e-6), the CDR3 was missing, or the read contained stop codons, out-of-frame junctions, or ambiguous translated residues. A V3J clonotype was defined by an identical inferred V gene, J gene, and CDR3 amino acid sequence. Percentage overlap between repertoires was calculated by dividing the number of shared unique clonotypes by the size of the smaller repertoire. RTK rarefaction, the Chao1 estimator, and Recon v2.1 estimates of unobserved clonotypes were used to assess repertoire richness. For all TCRbeta clonotypes obtained by the gDNA method from a handful of donors, generation probabilities were computed with OLGA. TCRdb holds this immuneACCESS table with in-frame rearrangements only. Some clones are missing; in checked studies, unresolved V genes explain under half, and the rest has no known cause. The V and J calls and clone size are taken from that table; D and trimming were inferred from the DNA. This sample is represented by 2 million or so clones; approximately 94% of them were singletons. The top ten clonotypes cover around 1.1% of the sample.

The sequence came from a man in his late teens or twenties in good health. The rearranged chain carries TRBV4-1 and TRBJ1-1, with the D gene too uncertain to name. The sequenced sample was naive CD8+ T cells sorted from blood. Taken with the paper, the label for cell subset or site translates to: CD45RA+CCR7+. The CDR3 here reads CASSQRPEQRNTEAFF. The DNA sequence is given as TGCGCCAGCAGCCAGCGGCCGGAACAGAGGAACACTGAAGCTTTCTTT.